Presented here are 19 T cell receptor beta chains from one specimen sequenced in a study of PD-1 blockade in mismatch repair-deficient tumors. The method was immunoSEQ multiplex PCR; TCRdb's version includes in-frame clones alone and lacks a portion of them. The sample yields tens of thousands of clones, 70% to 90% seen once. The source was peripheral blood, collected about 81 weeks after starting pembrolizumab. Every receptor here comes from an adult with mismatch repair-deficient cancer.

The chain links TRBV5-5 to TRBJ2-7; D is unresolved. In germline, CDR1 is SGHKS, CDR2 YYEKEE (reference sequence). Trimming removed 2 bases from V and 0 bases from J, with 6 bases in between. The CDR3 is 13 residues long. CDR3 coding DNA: TGTGCCAGCAGCTTCTCTGGCTCCTACGAGCAGTACTTC. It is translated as CASSFSGSYEQYF. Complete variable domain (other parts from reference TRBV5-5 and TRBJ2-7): DAGVTQSPTHLIKTRGQQVTLRCSPISGHKSVSWYQQVLGQGPQFIFQYYEKEERGRGNFPDRFSARQFPNYSSELNVNALLLGDSALYLCASSFSGSYEQYFGPGTRLTVT.

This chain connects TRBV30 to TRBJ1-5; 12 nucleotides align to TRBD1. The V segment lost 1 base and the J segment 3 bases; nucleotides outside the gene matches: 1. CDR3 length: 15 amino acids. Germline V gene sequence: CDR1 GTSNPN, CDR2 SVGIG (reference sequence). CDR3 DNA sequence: TGTGCCTGGAGTGGGGACAGGGGGCTCAATCAGCCCCAGCATTTT. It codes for CAWSGDRGLNQPQHF.

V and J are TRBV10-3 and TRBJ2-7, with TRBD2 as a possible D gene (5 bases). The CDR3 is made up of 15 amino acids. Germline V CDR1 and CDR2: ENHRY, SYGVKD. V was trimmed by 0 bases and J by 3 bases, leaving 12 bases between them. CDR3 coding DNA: TGTGCCATCAGTGAGTCCTGGAGAGGAGGCTACGAGCAGTACTTC. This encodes CAISESWRGGYEQYF.

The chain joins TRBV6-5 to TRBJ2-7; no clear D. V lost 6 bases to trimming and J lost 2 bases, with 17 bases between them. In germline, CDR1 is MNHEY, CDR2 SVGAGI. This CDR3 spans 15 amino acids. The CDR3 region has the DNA TGTGCCAGCAGCGCCTTCACAAAAACCCCCTACGAGCAGTACTTC. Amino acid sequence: CASSAFTKTPYEQYF.

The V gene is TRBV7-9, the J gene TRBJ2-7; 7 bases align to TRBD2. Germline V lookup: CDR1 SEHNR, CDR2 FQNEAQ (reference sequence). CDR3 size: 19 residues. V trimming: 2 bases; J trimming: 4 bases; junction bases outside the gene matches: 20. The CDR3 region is CASSLNPFLASGFLYEQYF. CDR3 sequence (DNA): TGTGCCAGCAGCTTAAACCCCTTCCTGGCTAGCGGATTTTTATACGAGCAGTACTTC.

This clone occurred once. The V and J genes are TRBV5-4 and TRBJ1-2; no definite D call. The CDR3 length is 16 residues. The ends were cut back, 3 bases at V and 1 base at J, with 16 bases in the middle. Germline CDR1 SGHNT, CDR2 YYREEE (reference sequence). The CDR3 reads CASSSLWEGNNYGYTF. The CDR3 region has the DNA TGTGCCAGCAGCTCCCTCTGGGAAGGAAATAACTATGGCTACACCTTC.

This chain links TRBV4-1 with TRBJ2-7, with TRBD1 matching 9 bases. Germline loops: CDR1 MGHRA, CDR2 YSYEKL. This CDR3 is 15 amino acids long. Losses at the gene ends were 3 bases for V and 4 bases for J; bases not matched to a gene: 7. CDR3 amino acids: CASSQEQGAGYEQYF. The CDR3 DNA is TGCGCCAGCAGCCAGGAACAGGGGGCTGGGTACGAGCAGTACTTC.

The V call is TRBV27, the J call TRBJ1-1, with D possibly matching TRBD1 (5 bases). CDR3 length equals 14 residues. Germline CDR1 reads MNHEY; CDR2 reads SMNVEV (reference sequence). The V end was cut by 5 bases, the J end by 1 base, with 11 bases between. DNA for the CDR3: TGTGCCAGCAGTCCCCGACAGACGAACACTGAAGCTTTCTTT. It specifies CASSPRQTNTEAFF.

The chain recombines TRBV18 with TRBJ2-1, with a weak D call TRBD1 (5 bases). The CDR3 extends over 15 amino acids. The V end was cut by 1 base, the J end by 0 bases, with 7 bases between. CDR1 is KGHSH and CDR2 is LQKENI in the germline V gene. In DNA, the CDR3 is TGTGCCAGCTCACCACGACAGACCTCCTACAATGAGCAGTTCTTC. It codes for CASSPRQTSYNEQFF.

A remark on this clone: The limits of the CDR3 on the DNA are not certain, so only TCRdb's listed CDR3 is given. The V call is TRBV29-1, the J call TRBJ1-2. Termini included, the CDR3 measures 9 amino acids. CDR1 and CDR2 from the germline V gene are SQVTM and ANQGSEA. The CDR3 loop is CSVAGGATF.

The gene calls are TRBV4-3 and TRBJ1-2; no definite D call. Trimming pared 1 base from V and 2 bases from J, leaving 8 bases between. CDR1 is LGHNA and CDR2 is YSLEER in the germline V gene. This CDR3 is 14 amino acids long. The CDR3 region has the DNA TGCGCCAGCAGCCAAGTGTCGGAGAACTATGGCTACACCTTC. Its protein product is CASSQVSENYGYTF.

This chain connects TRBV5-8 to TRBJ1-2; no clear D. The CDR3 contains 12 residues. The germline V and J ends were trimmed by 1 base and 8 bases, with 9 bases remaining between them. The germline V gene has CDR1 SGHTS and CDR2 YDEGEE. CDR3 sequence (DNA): TGTGCCAGCAGCTTGCTGTACCGGGGCTACACCTTC. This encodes CASSLLYRGYTF.

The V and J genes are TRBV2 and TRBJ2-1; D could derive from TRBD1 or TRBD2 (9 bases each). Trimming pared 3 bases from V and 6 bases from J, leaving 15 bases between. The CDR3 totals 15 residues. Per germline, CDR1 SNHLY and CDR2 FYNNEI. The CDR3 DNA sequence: TGTGCCAGCAGTGATCTAGCGGGACAGGGCAATGAGCAGTTCTTC. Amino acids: CASSDLAGQGNEQFF. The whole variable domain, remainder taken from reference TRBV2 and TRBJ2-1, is EPEVTQTPSHQVTQMGQEVILRCVPISNHLYFYWYRQILGQKVEFLVSFYNNEISEKSEIFDDQFSVERPDGSNFTLKIRSTKLEDSAMYFCASSDLAGQGNEQFFGPGTRLTVL.

This CDR3 is CASSLDGKANEKLFF. The DNA for the CDR3 is TGTGCCAGCAGCTTGGACGGAAAAGCTAATGAAAAACTGTTTTTT. This chain links TRBV5-4 with TRBJ1-4; no firm D call. The CDR3 is 15 residues long. CDR1 SGHNT and CDR2 YYREEE come from the germline V gene (reference sequence). V was trimmed by 0 bases and J by 3 bases, leaving 9 bases between them.

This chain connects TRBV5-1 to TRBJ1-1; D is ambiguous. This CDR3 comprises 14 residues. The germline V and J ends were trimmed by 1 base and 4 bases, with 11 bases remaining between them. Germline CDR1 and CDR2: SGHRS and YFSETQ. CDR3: CASSLYGVSTEAFF. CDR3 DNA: TGCGCCAGCAGCTTGTACGGGGTATCCACTGAAGCTTTCTTT.

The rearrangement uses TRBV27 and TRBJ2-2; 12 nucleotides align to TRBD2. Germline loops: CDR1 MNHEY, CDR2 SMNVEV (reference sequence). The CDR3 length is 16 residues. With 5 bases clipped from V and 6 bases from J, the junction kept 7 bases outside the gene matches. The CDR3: CASSHRTSGIAGELFF. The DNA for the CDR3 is TGTGCCAGCAGTCATCGGACTAGCGGGATAGCCGGGGAGCTGTTTTTT.

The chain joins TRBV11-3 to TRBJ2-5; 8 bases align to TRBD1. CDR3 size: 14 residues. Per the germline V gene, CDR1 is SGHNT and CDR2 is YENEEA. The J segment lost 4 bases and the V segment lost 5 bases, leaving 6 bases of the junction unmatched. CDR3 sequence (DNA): TGTGCCAGCAGCCCCCGGACAGGGTCAGAGACCCAGTACTTC. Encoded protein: CASSPRTGSETQYF. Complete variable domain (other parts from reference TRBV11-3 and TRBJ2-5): EAGVVQSPRYKIIEKKQPVAFWCNPISGHNTLYWYLQNLGQGPELLIRYENEEAVDDSQLPKDRFSAERLKGVDSTLKIQPAELGDSAVYLCASSPRTGSETQYFGPGTRLLVL.

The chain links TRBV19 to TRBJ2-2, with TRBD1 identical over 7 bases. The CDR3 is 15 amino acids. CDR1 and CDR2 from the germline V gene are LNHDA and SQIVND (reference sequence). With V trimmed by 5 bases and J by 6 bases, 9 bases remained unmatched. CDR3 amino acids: CASSAQTGAAGELFF. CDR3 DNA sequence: TGTGCCAGTAGTGCCCAAACAGGGGCGGCCGGGGAGCTGTTTTTT.

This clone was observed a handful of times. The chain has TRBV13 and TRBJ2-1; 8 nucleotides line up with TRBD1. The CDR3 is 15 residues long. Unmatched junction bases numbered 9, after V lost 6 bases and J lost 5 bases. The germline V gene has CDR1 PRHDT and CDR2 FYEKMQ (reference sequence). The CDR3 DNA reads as TGTGCCAGCAGGTTTCGTGGACAGGGAAACAATGAGCAGTTCTTC. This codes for CASRFRGQGNNEQFF.